One sample yielded the 14 T cell receptor beta chains listed below, sequenced in a study of CD8 T cells in Susac syndrome. RNA amounts of about 0.5 to 1 ug underwent reverse transcription with random hexamers. One entry per CDR3 protein results from TCRdb running MiXCR on the immunoSEQ multiplex PCR reads. This table holds roughly 200,000 distinct CDR3 sequences, roughly 92% found once. The sample comprised CD4+ T cells from PBMCs. Receptor source: a human donor in good health.

The rearrangement uses TRBV9 and TRBJ2-1, with 11 nucleotides matching TRBD2. Germline CDR1 is SGDLS and CDR2 is YYNGEE. CDR3 length equals 16 residues. V dropped 4 bases and J dropped 8; count of bases not matched to a gene: 11. DNA of the CDR3: TGTGCCAGCAGCCGGTATAGCGGGGGGGCCACGGATGAGCAGTTCTTC. Translated: CASSRYSGGATDEQFF.

This CDR3 reads CSALQRGRGKTQYF. The CDR3 DNA reads as TGCAGTGCTCTCCAGCGGGGGCGAGGGAAGACCCAGTACTTC. The chain uses TRBV20-1 and TRBJ2-5; 8 nucleotides agree with TRBD2. The germline V gene has CDR1 DFQATT and CDR2 SNEGSKA (reference sequence). The junction had 11 bases not matched to a gene; V was cut back by 5 bases and J by 6 bases. This CDR3 is built from 14 residues.

The chain combines TRBV9 with TRBJ2-2, with 11 bases aligning to TRBD2. Germline-derived CDR1 and CDR2 are SGDLS and YYNGEE. V lost 1 base to trimming and J lost 1 base; unmatched junction nucleotides: 3. The CDR3 totals 17 residues. This CDR3 is CASSVLAGGLNTGELFF. The DNA of the CDR3 is TGTGCCAGCAGCGTACTAGCGGGGGGCTTGAACACCGGGGAGCTGTTTTTT. The complete variable domain, with remaining parts taken from reference TRBV9 and TRBJ2-2, reads DSGVTQTPKHLITATGQRVTLRCSPRSGDLSVYWYQQSLDQGLQFLIQYYNGEERAKGNILERFSAQQFPDLHSELNLSSLELGDSALYFCASSVLAGGLNTGELFFGEGSRLTVL.

The chain uses TRBV14 and TRBJ2-7; 7 nucleotides line up with TRBD1. V was clipped by 4 bases and J by 6 bases; unmatched bases: 9. The CDR3 spans 14 residues. Looked up from germline, CDR1 is SGHDN and CDR2 is FVKESK. The CDR3 bases are TGTGCCAGCAGCCCCTCCGGACAGGAACTCGAGCAGTACTTC. Its protein product is CASSPSGQELEQYF.

This clonotype was found a few times. The chain recombines TRBV6-1 with TRBJ2-2; D not certain. Trimming shortened V by 8 bases and J by 1 base, and 14 bases separated the two germline ends. Looked up from germline, CDR1 is MNHNS and CDR2 is SASEGT. CDR3 size: 15 residues. The CDR3 sequence is CASGFVTENTGELFF. The CDR3 nucleotides read TGTGCCAGCGGGTTTGTGACGGAGAACACCGGGGAGCTGTTTTTT.

The chain recombines TRBV6-2 or TRBV6-3 with TRBJ1-6; TRBD1 might be the D (5 bases). Germline loops: CDR1 MNHEY, CDR2 SVGEGT. The CDR3 runs 15 residues. Trimming shortened V by 7 bases and J by 6 bases, and 16 bases separated the two germline ends. CDR3 loop: CASTSGVVLNSPLHF. Written as DNA, the CDR3 is TGTGCCAGCACCTCGGGGGTAGTTCTTAATTCACCCCTCCACTTT.

The rearrangement links TRBV4-3 to TRBJ2-6, with 8 bases lining up with TRBD1. CDR1 and CDR2 from the germline V gene are LGHNA and YSLEER. Trimming at V came to 2 bases and at J to 2 bases, leaving 14 bases not matched to a gene. This CDR3 has 20 amino acids. CDR3: CASSQQPRTGLGAGANVLTF. CDR3 coding DNA: TGCGCCAGCAGCCAACAACCGCGGACAGGGTTGGGCGCTGGGGCCAACGTCCTGACTTTC.

The J gene is TRBJ1-6, the V gene TRBV13; tentatively, D is TRBD1 (6 bases). Germline V gene data show CDR1 as PRHDT and CDR2 as FYEKMQ (reference sequence). V shed 6 bases and J shed 5 bases, with 17 bases lying between them. The length of the CDR3 is 16 residues. DNA for the CDR3: TGTGCCAGCAGTCGAACAGGGCTTGGGCATAATTCACCCCTCCACTTT. Encoded protein: CASSRTGLGHNSPLHF.

This rearrangement joins TRBV6-5 to TRBJ1-1, with D tentatively TRBD1 (5 bases). V was trimmed by 2 bases and J by 0 bases, leaving 10 bases between them. In germline, CDR1 is MNHEY, CDR2 SVGAGI. There are 15 residues in the CDR3. This CDR3 is CASSYRAGMNTEAFF. CDR3 coding DNA: TGTGCCAGCAGTTACCGGGCAGGGATGAACACTGAAGCTTTCTTT.

The V gene is TRBV10-3, the J gene TRBJ2-1; possible D gene TRBD1, 6 bases. Trimming pared 7 bases from V and 5 bases from J, leaving 15 bases between. The CDR3 totals 14 residues. Germline assignment: CDR1 ENHRY and CDR2 SYGVKD. CDR3 sequence reads: CAITQGFRNNEQFF. Written as DNA, the CDR3 is TGTGCCATCACCCAGGGGTTCAGGAACAATGAGCAGTTCTTC.

V and J are TRBV6-6 and TRBJ1-6; no firm D call. The V end lost 8 bases, the J end lost 6 bases, and 14 bases lay between the germline ends. This CDR3 contains 14 residues. The germline gives CDR1 MNHNY, CDR2 SVGAGI (reference sequence). The CDR3 coding sequence is TGTGCCAGCGAACCGACACCAGCTAATTCACCCCTCCACTTT. Translating gives CASEPTPANSPLHF.

This sequence joins TRBV6-5 and TRBJ1-5; 7 nucleotides line up with TRBD1. J lost 4 bases, V lost 5 bases, and 8 bases had no gene match. The CDR3 covers 15 residues. Per the germline V gene, CDR1 is MNHEY and CDR2 is SVGAGI. CDR3 DNA: TGTGCCAGCAGTGTCAACAGGGGTTATAATCAGCCCCAGCATTTT. This codes for CASSVNRGYNQPQHF.

The chain uses TRBV5-4 and TRBJ2-6, with D possibly called TRBD1 or TRBD2 (5 bases each). CDR1 is SGHNT and CDR2 is YYREEE in the germline V gene (reference sequence). The V end was cut by 4 bases, the J end by 0 bases, with 20 bases between. CDR3 length: 19 residues. This chain's CDR3 is CASSLGTVTPTSGANVLTF. The CDR3 DNA reads as TGTGCCAGCAGCCTTGGGACGGTGACTCCTACCTCTGGGGCCAACGTCCTGACTTTC.

The chain carries TRBV3-1 and TRBJ1-1; D is ambiguous. The germline V and J ends were trimmed by 4 bases and 7 bases, with 19 bases remaining between them. This CDR3 has 15 amino acids. Looked up from germline, CDR1 is LGHDT and CDR2 is YNNKEL (reference sequence). The CDR3 DNA sequence: TGTGCCAGCAGCCCCCATCGGCCATTTGAATTTGAAGCTTTCTTT. Its protein product is CASSPHRPFEFEAFF.